This record looks at one T cell receptor beta chain sequence and its context. Its antigen has not been determined. It has no much larger one-base neighbor in the sample; base qualities were not kept. Collaborating institutions collected whole blood in K2EDTA tubes following their own protocols. For TCRbeta analysis, collaborator samples were shipped as frozen whole blood, as isolated PBMCs, or as DNA extracted from either sample type. Including cysteine and phenylalanine, the CDR3 has 16 amino acids. Just the 48-base CDR3 DNA is kept, in frame starting at base 1. The data belong to a study of blood T cell repertoires in COVID-19 (dated by TCRdb to the early 2020s). For the wider study: Samples covering the acute and convalescent phases of COVID-19 were provided by collaborators in the United States, Italy and Spain. The samples were drawn from two sources: the first 160 participants of the ongoing ImmuneRACE study, and approximately 1,300 subjects contributed by 6 global collaborators. Nearly every sample came with metadata listing a de-identified subject ID, COVID-19 status, age in years and sex. The repertoires were released in a freely available public database intended as a resource for research on the immune response to SARS-CoV-2. Where available, HLA class I and class II types were obtained from metadata supplied by the sample provider rather than from assay-based typing. The material from the prospective study consisted of cDNA or gDNA derived from T cells, B-cell-depleted T cells, or PBMCs. Subjects who had been exposed to COVID-19, were actively infected with it, or had recovered from it provided the deeply sampled blood TCRbeta repertoires that made up the dataset. Study-level results and caveats: How much clinical and demographic metadata was included differed by source and by participant, and the metadata was provided uncurated.

The immunoSEQ Assay, a bias-controlled multiplex PCR, was used to amplify TCRbeta CDR3 regions from genomic DNA. Processing in the source paper ran as follows. Nucleated cell counts per sample were estimated from amplification of reference gene primers within the assay. Sequence reads were collapsed and filtered to measure the absolute abundance of every unique TCRbeta CDR3 rearrangement. Productive Simpson clonality was computed per sample as the square root of Simpson's diversity index over productive rearrangements. TCRdb mirrors the immuneACCESS table, restricted to in-frame sequences. Some clones are absent from its copies; in checked studies, under half trace to an unresolved V gene, and the reason for the others is unknown. The D gene and trimming were derived from the DNA, and the V and J assignments and clone size from that table. The table for this sample lists 100,000 to 150,000 clones; 82% of them were counted only once. The ten top clones hold roughly 12% of the sample.

The sequence links TRBV12-2 to TRBJ2-5; the table's TRBD2 call for D was not verified on the DNA. TRBV12-2 is a pseudogene. The sequenced sample consisted of peripheral blood. This clonotype was obtained from a human donor in a cohort sampled during active COVID-19. The DNA sequence follows: TGTGCAAGTCGCTTAGCGCCTGGACTAGCTAGAGAGACCCAGTACTTC. Its translation reads: CASRLAPGLARETQYF.